This T cell receptor beta chain is from a study of CD8 T cells in Susac syndrome. Findings and caveats of the study: The study's TCR sequencing and HLA analysis covered a relatively small number of individuals, and the study acknowledged this.

A remark on this clonotype: What it binds is unknown.

An input of about 0.5 to 1 ug of RNA was subjected to reverse transcription using random hexamers. In TCRdb, the immunoSEQ multiplex PCR reads were re-called with MiXCR into one record per CDR3 protein. The sample includes about 150,000 distinct CDR3 sequences, approximately 96% seen only once; the top ten take around 0.21%. V was cut by 2 bases and J by 4 bases, with 15 bases left in between. CDR3 length: 15 amino acids. Per germline, CDR1 SQVTM and CDR2 ANQGSEA. Sequencing targeted TCR beta in blood CD8+ and CD4+ T cells. The TCR originated in a human donor with multiple sclerosis. Sequencing was done on a sample of CD8+ T cells from PBMCs. The J gene is TRBJ2-1, the V gene TRBV29-1; D is ambiguous. Here the CDR3 reads CSVEPGVAVYNEQFF. CDR3 sequence (DNA): TGCAGCGTTGAACCCGGAGTCGCCGTATACAATGAGCAGTTCTTC.